This passage covers 26 T cell receptor beta chains from one sample sequenced in a study of T cells in Graves' hyperthyroidism and ophthalmopathy. The TCR beta CDR3 regions underwent amplification using RNA transcripts as the source. Primed by the HTBI set, a first-round RT-PCR was run on the TCR CDR3. MiXCR, applied by TCRdb to the multiplex PCR reads, yields one record per CDR3 protein. Of about 420,000 distinct CDR3 sequences in the sample, around 15% were seen once. Specimen: blood. These receptors were obtained from a woman under 30 with Graves' hyperthyroidism.

Only a few counts were recorded for this clonotype. The gene calls are TRBV19 and TRBJ2-6, with TRBD1 matching over 8 bases. Germline loops: CDR1 LNHDA, CDR2 SQIVND (reference sequence). V trimming: 3 bases; J trimming: 2 bases; junction bases outside the gene matches: 3. CDR3 length equals 16 residues. In DNA form, the CDR3 reads TGTGCCAGTAGTATCCACAGGGGGACTGGGGCCAACGTCCTGACTTTC. Encoded protein: CASSIHRGTGANVLTF. Full variable domain (remainder filled in from reference TRBV19 and TRBJ2-6): DGGITQSPKYLFRKEGQNVTLSCEQNLNHDAMYWYRQDPGQGLRLIYYSQIVNDFQKGDIAEGYSVSREKKESFPLTVTSAQKNPTAFYLCASSIHRGTGANVLTFGAGSRLTVL.

This clonotype was recorded many times. The chain has TRBV13 and TRBJ1-1; D not resolved. The V gene's germline CDR1 is PRHDT and CDR2 FYEKMQ (reference sequence). This CDR3 has 14 amino acids. Deletions cut 3 bases from V and 3 bases from J, with 11 bases between. CDR3: CASSFLRSDTEAFF. The CDR3 DNA sequence: TGTGCCAGCAGCTTCTTAAGGTCCGACACTGAAGCTTTCTTT.

The J gene is TRBJ2-2, the V gene TRBV19, with TRBD1 matching 9 bases. The junction had 6 bases not matched to a gene; V was cut back by 9 bases and J by 7 bases. CDR1 is LNHDA and CDR2 is SQIVND in the germline V gene (reference sequence). This CDR3 has 13 amino acids. In DNA form, the CDR3 reads TGTGCCAGCTCGGGACAGGGACTCGGGGAGCTGTTTTTT. This translates into CASSGQGLGELFF.

This clonotype came up many times. V usage is TRBV7-8 and J usage is TRBJ1-1; D is unresolved. Trimming took 4 bases from V and 6 from J, leaving 9 bases between them. The CDR3 length is 12 residues. Germline CDR1 is SGHVS and CDR2 is FQNEAQ. The CDR3 loop reads CASSSNTAEAFF. CDR3 nucleotides: TGTGCCAGCAGCTCCAACACGGCTGAAGCTTTCTTT. Drawing the rest from reference TRBV7-8 and TRBJ1-1, the complete variable domain is GAGVSQSPRYKVAKRGQDVALRCDPISGHVSLFWYQQALGQGPEFLTYFQNEAQLDKSGLPSDRFFAERPEGSVSTLKIQRTQQEDSAVYLCASSSNTAEAFFGQGTRLTVV.

This clonotype occurred a few times. The gene calls are TRBV9 and TRBJ2-7, with TRBD1 identical over 9 bases. Losses at the gene ends were 4 bases for V and 2 bases for J; bases not matched to a gene: 10. Germline lookup yields CDR1 SGDLS and CDR2 YYNGEE. CDR3 length: 16 amino acids. CDR3 coding DNA: TGTGCCAGCAGCAGTTCTCCGGGACAGGGCCCCTACGAGCAGTACTTC. It translates to CASSSSPGQGPYEQYF.

At least ten counts were recorded for this clonotype. The V and J genes are TRBV27 and TRBJ1-5; D is unclear. Germline V gene data show CDR1 as MNHEY and CDR2 as SMNVEV (reference sequence). This CDR3 is 20 amino acids long. V was shortened by 3 bases and J by 0 bases, with 24 bases between the two germline ends. The DNA for the CDR3 is TGTGCCAGCAGTTTTGGGCAGCCCCACCTTCCGAGCTATAGCAATCAGCCCCAGCATTTT. Its protein product is CASSFGQPHLPSYSNQPQHF.

This clonotype was seen repeatedly, ten times or more. V gene TRBV19 combines with J gene TRBJ2-7; D gene ambiguous. The CDR3 consists of 13 residues. Germline V gives CDR1 LNHDA, CDR2 SQIVND (reference sequence). Trimming took 10 bases from V and 4 from J, leaving 17 bases between them. In DNA, the CDR3 is TGTGCCACCAGTGGAGACATCACGTACGAGCAGTACTTC. Translating it yields CATSGDITYEQYF.

J is TRBJ2-5 and V is TRBV7-8; 13 bases align to TRBD2. J lost 5 bases, V lost 3 bases, and 9 bases had no gene match. Germline V gene data show CDR1 as SGHVS and CDR2 as FQNEAQ. This CDR3 is 17 amino acids long. CDR3: CASSLRTSGRGGETQYF. The CDR3 DNA follows: TGTGCCAGCAGCTTGAGGACTAGCGGGAGAGGTGGGGAGACCCAGTACTTC.

This clonotype was observed many times. The V gene is TRBV7-2, the J gene TRBJ2-5; no firm D call. This CDR3 contains 16 residues. Germline CDR1 is SGHTA and CDR2 is FQGNSA. Trimming cost V 3 bases and J 2 bases, with 16 bases left between them. The CDR3 reads CASSLRRPVIQETQYF. CDR3 DNA: TGTGCCAGCAGCTTGCGGCGGCCCGTGATACAAGAGACCCAGTACTTC. The entire variable domain, with the rest obtained from reference TRBV7-2 and TRBJ2-5, is as follows: GAGVSQSPSNKVTEKGKDVELRCDPISGHTALYWYRQSLGQGLEFLIYFQGNSAPDKSGLPSDRFSAERTGGSVSTLTIQRTQQEDSAVYLCASSLRRPVIQETQYFGPGTRLLVL.

This clonotype showed up many times. This rearrangement joins TRBV20-1 to TRBJ2-3; D not certain. CDR1 and CDR2 from the germline V gene are DFQATT and SNEGSKA (reference sequence). Trimming left V 0 bases short and J 2 bases short, with 12 bases between. CDR3 length equals 15 residues. The CDR3 sequence: CSAREKLGYTDTQYF. CDR3 bases: TGCAGTGCTAGAGAGAAATTAGGCTACACAGATACGCAGTATTTT.

Concerning this clonotype itself: A read error may explain this, as a much larger clone is one base away. The chain employs TRBV19 and TRBJ2-5; the D gene could be TRBD1 or TRBD2 (5 bases each). Germline V gene data show CDR1 as LNHDA and CDR2 as SQIVND (reference sequence). V shed 2 bases and J shed 2 bases, with 12 bases lying between them. This CDR3 is 15 amino acids long. DNA of the CDR3: TGTGCCAGTAGTATAATCCACAGGAGGCAAGAGACCCAGTACTTC. This codes for CASSIIHRRQETQYF.

Concerning this clonotype itself: A read error may account for a junction end that differs from germline. The chain links TRBV11-2 to TRBJ2-5; unclear D gene. Germline V gene lookup returns CDR1 SGHAT and CDR2 FQNNGV. CDR3 length: 15 amino acids. The CDR3 bases are TGCGCCAGCAGCCAAGGAAGTATCGCGACAGAGACCCAGTACTTC. Amino acids: CASSQGSIATETQYF.

This clonotype was counted at least ten times. The rearrangement joins TRBV6-2 or TRBV6-3 to TRBJ1-5; no clear D. Germline lookup yields CDR1 MNHEY and CDR2 SVGEGT. The CDR3 has 15 amino acids. V was trimmed by 0 bases and J by 1 base, leaving 7 bases between them. As DNA, the CDR3 is TGTGCCAGCAGTTACTCTTTGAGAAGCAATCAGCCCCAGCATTTT. Amino acids: CASSYSLRSNQPQHF.

The chain recombines TRBV20-1 with TRBJ2-7; 9 nucleotides match TRBD2. The CDR3 runs to 15 residues. CDR1 DFQATT and CDR2 SNEGSKA come from the germline V gene (reference sequence). V lost 0 bases and J lost 5; bases outside the gene matches: 8. CDR3 loop: CSARDLIAGENEQYF. CDR3 coding DNA: TGCAGTGCTAGAGATCTGATAGCGGGAGAAAACGAGCAGTACTTC.

This chain links TRBV11-2 with TRBJ2-7; D gene uncertain. CDR3 length equals 11 residues. CDR1 SGHAT and CDR2 FQNNGV come from the germline V gene. The ends were cut back, 6 bases at V and 5 bases at J, with 8 bases in the middle. CDR3 nucleotides: TGTGCCAGCAGGGGTATCCACGAGCAGTACTTC. This gives the protein CASRGIHEQYF. The full variable domain, in which reference TRBV11-2 and TRBJ2-7 provide the parts outside the CDR3, is EAGVAQSPRYKIIEKRQSVAFWCNPISGHATLYWYQQILGQGPKLLIQFQNNGVVDDSQLPKDRFSAERLKGVDSTLKIQPAKLEDSAVYLCASRGIHEQYFGPGTRLTVT.

Concerning this clonotype: Just one base apart from a much larger clone, this may be a read error. This chain uses TRBV3-1 with TRBJ2-1; 10 bases agree with TRBD2. J lost 10 bases, V lost 8 bases, and 8 bases had no gene match. CDR3 size: 13 residues. Germline values: CDR1 LGHDT, CDR2 YNNKEL (reference sequence). Written as DNA, the CDR3 is TGTGCCAGCGGAGGAGCGGGAGGGGGAGAGCAGTTCTTC. Its protein is CASGGAGGGEQFF.

A word on this clonotype: This may come from a read error, since a much larger clone is one base off. No conserved phenylalanine or tryptophan ends this CDR3, so it is likely a read error. V gene TRBV5-1 combines with J gene TRBJ1-1; tentatively, D is TRBD1 (6 bases). The CDR3 consists of 17 residues. V was cut by 0 bases and J by 0 bases, with 15 bases left in between. The germline V gene encodes CDR1 SGHRS and CDR2 YFSETQ. This CDR3 is CASSLVYRRDMNTEAFV. The CDR3 DNA sequence: TGCGCCAGCAGCTTGGTTTACAGGCGGGACATGAACACTGAAGCTTTCGTT.

This clonotype has just a few counts. The chain carries TRBV5-1 and TRBJ2-2; no firm D call. The germline V gene encodes CDR1 SGHRS and CDR2 YFSETQ. Trimming removed 3 bases at V and 5 bases at J, with 11 bases between. This CDR3 region has 14 residues. CDR3 in DNA: TGCGCCAGCAGCTACCTCCCAAGAACCGGGGAGCTGTTTTTT. Its translation is CASSYLPRTGELFF.

This clonotype was recorded many times. As DNA, the CDR3 is TGCGCCAGCAGCGCACTAGCGGGATCCTTTCTCGAGCAGTACTTC. Amino acid sequence: CASSALAGSFLEQYF. The rearrangement joins TRBV5-1 to TRBJ2-7; TRBD2 matches 10 bases. The CDR3 length is 15 residues. V shed 4 bases, J shed 6 bases, and the junction held 10 bases outside the gene matches. Germline V gene lookup returns CDR1 SGHRS and CDR2 YFSETQ.

This clonotype came up many times. This chain joins TRBV20-1 and TRBJ2-3; D is unresolved. V dropped 0 bases and J dropped 4 bases, with 5 bases sitting between them. CDR3 length: 12 amino acids. The germline gives CDR1 DFQATT, CDR2 SNEGSKA (reference sequence). The CDR3 DNA reads as TGCAGTGCTAGAGAGGTTGCAGATACGCAGTATTTT. It translates to CSAREVADTQYF.

The sample holds many counts of this clonotype. This rearrangement joins TRBV30 to TRBJ1-2; D is ambiguous. V was cut by 3 bases and J by 8 bases, with 13 bases left in between. The germline CDR1 and CDR2 sequences are GTSNPN and SVGIG (reference sequence). The CDR3 spans 12 residues. The CDR3 sequence is CAWRLWEEGYTF. CDR3 coding DNA: TGTGCCTGGAGGCTCTGGGAGGAAGGCTACACCTTC. Looking up the rest from reference TRBV30 and TRBJ1-2 gives the full variable domain: SQTIHQWPATLVQPVGSPLSLECTVEGTSNPNLYWYRQAAGRGLQLLFYSVGIGQISSEVPQNLSASRPQDRQFILSSKKLLLSDSGFYLCAWRLWEEGYTFGSGTRLTVV.

This clonotype appeared once. This rearrangement joins TRBV7-9 to TRBJ1-1, with a weak D call TRBD1 (6 bases). Trimming cost V 7 bases and J 5 bases, with 23 bases left between them. This CDR3 has 16 residues. Germline values: CDR1 SEHNR, CDR2 FQNEAQ (reference sequence). This CDR3 is CASNFSPSGGATEAFF. The CDR3 nucleotides are TGTGCCAGCAACTTCTCCCCCAGCGGGGGCGCTACTGAAGCTTTCTTT.

This clonotype was detected many times. This sequence joins TRBV20-1 and TRBJ1-2, with D hard to call. V gave up 2 bases and J gave up 5 bases, with 9 bases separating them. The germline gives CDR1 DFQATT, CDR2 SNEGSKA (reference sequence). The length of the CDR3 is 12 residues. CDR3 region: CSARPSDYGYTF. The CDR3 DNA reads TGCAGTGCTAGACCGTCAGATTATGGCTACACCTTC.

This clonotype has ten or more counts. The J gene is TRBJ2-7, the V gene TRBV5-6, with D perhaps being TRBD1 or TRBD2 (6 bases each). CDR1 and CDR2 (germline): SGHDT, YYEEEE. V gave up 1 base and J gave up 7 bases, with 9 bases separating them. CDR3 size: 12 residues. CDR3 DNA sequence: TGTGCCAGCAGCTTGACAGGGAGGGAGCAGTACTTC. Protein: CASSLTGREQYF.

In regard to this clonotype: A much larger clone lies a single base off, so this may be a read error. The chain couples TRBV13 to TRBJ2-1; D unclear. Germline CDR1 PRHDT, CDR2 FYEKMQ (reference sequence). The CDR3 runs 14 residues. As DNA, the CDR3 is TGTGCCAGCAACTTAGTTCTTGGTCCGAATGAGCAGTTCTTC. It is translated as CASNLVLGPNEQFF.

CDR3 sequence: CASSQTNEQFF. For the CDR3, the DNA is TGTGCCAGCAGCCAGACGAATGAGCAGTTCTTC. The V call is TRBV14, the J call TRBJ2-1, with D hard to call. The CDR3 totals 11 residues. Trimming shortened V by 3 bases and J by 7 bases, and 4 bases separated the two germline ends. Germline CDR1 is SGHDN and CDR2 is FVKESK.